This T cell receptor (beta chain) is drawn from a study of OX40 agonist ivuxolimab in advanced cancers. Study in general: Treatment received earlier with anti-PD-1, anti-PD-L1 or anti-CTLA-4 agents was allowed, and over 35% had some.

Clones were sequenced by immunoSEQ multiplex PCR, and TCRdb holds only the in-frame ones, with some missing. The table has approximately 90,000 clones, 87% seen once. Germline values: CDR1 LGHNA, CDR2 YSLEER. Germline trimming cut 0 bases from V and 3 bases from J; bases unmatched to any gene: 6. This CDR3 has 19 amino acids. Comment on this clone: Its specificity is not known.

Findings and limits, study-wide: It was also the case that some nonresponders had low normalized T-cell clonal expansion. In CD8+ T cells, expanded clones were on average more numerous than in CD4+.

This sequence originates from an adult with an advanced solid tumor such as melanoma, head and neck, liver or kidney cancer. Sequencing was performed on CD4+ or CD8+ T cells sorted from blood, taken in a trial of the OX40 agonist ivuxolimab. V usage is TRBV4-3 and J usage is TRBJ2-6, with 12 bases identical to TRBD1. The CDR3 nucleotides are TGCGCCAGCAGCCAAGAACCGGGACAGGGGGCGCTTGGGGCCAACGTCCTGACTTTC. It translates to CASSQEPGQGALGANVLTF.